The T cell receptor beta chain described here comes from a study of cytomegalovirus exposure and HLA in healthy donors. Overall study findings and caveats: Later on, analysis showed that most CMV-associated TCR beta chains appeared to be HLA-restricted.

The CDR3 has 18 residues. V was trimmed by 4 bases and J by 4 bases, leaving 23 bases between them. CDR1 MNHEY and CDR2 SMNVEV come from the germline V gene (reference sequence). On this clone: The antigen remains unidentified.

The PCR contained 60 Vbeta and 13 Jbeta primers. Repertoires were generated with immunoSEQ multiplex PCR, while TCRdb's copy carries only in-frame clones and drops some. The sample includes about 76,000 clones, 65% to 85% seen only once; the top ten take 15% to 20%. This sequence originates from a middle-aged woman in good health and CMV-seropositive. The genes are TRBV27 and TRBJ2-1, with D perhaps matching TRBD1 (7 bases). The sequenced material came from PBMCs. The CDR3, as DNA: TGTGCCAGCAGTTCGAATCAGGGGGGCGTAAGGAAGTACAATGAGCAGTTCTTC. Translating gives CASSSNQGGVRKYNEQFF.